Shown below are 5 T cell receptor beta chains from a single sample sequenced in a study of T cell repertoires in cytomegalovirus infection. What these receptors recognize is not known. MiXCR was run by TCRdb on the reads, yielding one entry per CDR3 protein. The table includes fewer than 900,000 distinct CDR3 sequences, just under 30% detected once. This material consisted of cultured CD8+ T cells from PBMCs, taken from culture after CMV antigen stimulation. The receptors were gathered from a human donor in good health (CMV status not recorded). Some clones in this sample may be carry-over from other donors' samples.

The chain has TRBV29-1 and TRBJ1-2; D not certain. V shed 3 bases and J shed 6 bases, with 8 bases lying between them. CDR3 length: 11 residues. CDR1 SQVTM and CDR2 ANQGSEA come from the germline V gene. The CDR3 is CSVDLRNGYTF. In DNA form, the CDR3 reads TGCAGCGTTGATCTCCGGAATGGCTACACCTTC.

This clonotype appeared many times. The chain joins TRBV7-2 to TRBJ1-2; D is perhaps TRBD1 (5 bases). The CDR3 length is 15 residues. Germline V CDR1 and CDR2: SGHTA, FQGNSA. V gave up 1 base and J gave up 2 bases, with 11 bases separating them. The CDR3 sequence: CASSLEYRKNYGYTF. CDR3 DNA: TGTGCCAGCAGCTTAGAGTACAGGAAAAACTATGGCTACACCTTC.

The chain employs TRBV7-9 and TRBJ2-5; the D is unclear. The V end lost 5 bases, the J end lost 1 base, and 8 bases lay between the germline ends. Germline-derived CDR1 and CDR2 are SEHNR and FQNEAQ (reference sequence). The CDR3 extends over 13 amino acids. DNA of the CDR3: TGTGCCAGCAGCGATAGTGTCCAAGAGACCCAGTACTTC. Amino acids: CASSDSVQETQYF.

This clonotype was detected only a few times. The chain joins TRBV6-1 to TRBJ2-7; D possibly corresponds to TRBD2 (6 bases). This CDR3 is built from 15 residues. Germline assignment: CDR1 MNHNS and CDR2 SASEGT. The V and J ends lost 4 bases and 3 bases respectively, with 16 bases between them. The CDR3, as DNA: TGTGCCAGCAGTGGGGACGGGGGACCCCTCTACGAGCAGTACGTC. This codes for CASSGDGGPLYEQYV.

The chain uses TRBV4-2 and TRBJ2-1; 9 nucleotides align to TRBD1. CDR3 size: 14 residues. The germline V gene encodes CDR1 LGHNA and CDR2 YNFKEQ. Germline trimming cut 4 bases from V and 8 bases from J; bases unmatched to any gene: 6. The CDR3 is CASSLSRDRDEQFF. The DNA for the CDR3 is TGTGCCAGCAGCCTTTCCCGGGACAGGGATGAGCAGTTCTTC.